One T cell receptor beta chain is described in this entry. What it binds is unknown. Using immunoSEQ multiplex PCR, the repertoire was profiled, and TCRdb retains in-frame clones only, with some absent. The profile shows fewer than 75,000 clones, about 76% of them singletons. The record originates from a study of glioma-infiltrating T cells after dendritic cell vaccination. CDR1 and CDR2 (germline): MNHNS, SASEGT. The V end lost 2 bases, the J end lost 7 bases, and 14 bases lay between the germline ends. CDR3 length: 14 residues. Study findings and constraints: The cohort had few patients with full blood and tumor sets.

Patients had residual fresh-frozen tumor tissue and more than two years of survival data. PBMC sampling occurred before vaccination, two weeks after the third dose, and at progression. This specimen was blood, taken before dendritic cell vaccination. V and J are TRBV6-1 and TRBJ1-1; D possibly corresponds to TRBD1 (6 bases). The sequence came from a human donor with glioblastoma. The CDR3 sequence is CASSEREGGNEAFF. CDR3 coding DNA: TGTGCCAGCAGTGAAAGGGAGGGGGGGAATGAAGCTTTCTTT.